This TCR beta chain is drawn from a study of blood T cell repertoires in COVID-19. Using immunoSEQ multiplex PCR, the repertoire was profiled, and TCRdb retains in-frame clones only, with some absent. Of about 270,000 clones in the sample, approximately 89% were seen once. V was pared by 6 bases and J by 0 bases, with 4 bases of the junction left unmatched. The length of the CDR3 is 14 residues. Germline CDR1 SGHAT, CDR2 FQNNGV. Source material: PBMCs or T cells enriched from blood (not recorded which). The clonotype comes from a man between 40 and 49 years old who had been exposed to COVID-19. The chain is built from TRBV11-2 and TRBJ2-7; TRBD2 matches 8 bases. Here the CDR3 DNA reads TGTGCCAGCAGTTCGAGCGGGAGCTCCTACGAGCAGTACTTC. Amino acids: CASSSSGSSYEQYF.